This passage covers 28 T cell receptor beta chains from one sample sequenced in a study of radiation and T cells in renal cell carcinoma. Time point reported: blood 4 weeks post-SBRT, at nephrectomy. Treatment reported: 15 Gy SBRT to primary tumor, nephrectomy 4 weeks later. Data came from immunoSEQ multiplex PCR; TCRdb stores just in-frame clones and leaves some out. The profile covers over 30,000 clones, with 81% appearing a single time and about 33% taken by the ten largest. This specimen consisted of blood, obtained from a patient whose treatment included radiotherapy and nephrectomy. The source of these receptors is a man in his sixties with renal cell carcinoma.

This clone was counted between two and nine times. The chain recombines TRBV27 with TRBJ2-7, with 8 positions matching TRBD2. V lost 6 bases and J lost 6; bases outside the gene matches: 10. Germline values: CDR1 MNHEY, CDR2 SMNVEV (reference sequence). This CDR3 contains 14 residues. The CDR3 DNA is TGTGCCAGCAGATCCGGGACTAGTAGAGGCGAGCAGTACTTC. This translates into CASRSGTSRGEQYF.

V and J are TRBV6-1 and TRBJ2-1; TRBD1 matches at 9 bases. V lost 6 bases to trimming and J lost 9 bases; unmatched junction nucleotides: 6. Germline values: CDR1 MNHNS, CDR2 SASEGT. The CDR3 length is 13 residues. CDR3 in DNA: TGTGCCAGCAGATGGGACAGGGTCGGTGAGCAGTTCTTC. It is translated as CASRWDRVGEQFF.

The rearrangement joins TRBV5-1 to TRBJ2-1; 15 bases are shared with TRBD2. The CDR3 runs 16 residues. The V gene's germline CDR1 is SGHRS and CDR2 YFSETQ. The junction had 10 bases not matched to a gene; V was cut back by 6 bases and J by 9 bases. DNA of the CDR3: TGCGCCAGCACCCCAGGGGGGACTAGCGGGAGGATTGAGCAGTTCTTC. This sequence encodes CASTPGGTSGRIEQFF. The full variable domain, with the rest looked up from reference TRBV5-1 and TRBJ2-1, is KAGVTQTPRYLIKTRGQQVTLSCSPISGHRSVSWYQQTPGQGLQFLFEYFSETQRNKGNFPGRFSGRQFSNSRSEMNVSTLELGDSALYLCASTPGGTSGRIEQFFGPGTRLTVL.

This sequence joins TRBV15 and TRBJ2-6; D possibly corresponds to TRBD2 (6 bases). CDR3 length: 18 residues. The V end was cut by 1 base, the J end by 0 bases, with 13 bases between. Looked up from germline, CDR1 is LNHNV and CDR2 is YYDKDF (reference sequence). CDR3 nucleotides: TGTGCCACCAGCAGAGCCGGGACTTGGAGCTCTGGGGCCAACGTCCTGACTTTC. Encoded protein: CATSRAGTWSSGANVLTF.

This rearrangement joins TRBV23-1 to TRBJ2-7, with D perhaps TRBD2 (7 bases). TRBV23-1 qualifies as an ORF whose function is uncertain. V was trimmed by 6 bases and J by 6 bases, leaving 15 bases between them. This CDR3 is 13 amino acids long. Here the CDR3 DNA reads TGCGCCAGCAGCCAAAAGGGGGAGGGCGAGCAGTACTTC. Translated: CASSQKGEGEQYF.

The chain joins TRBV4-3 to TRBJ1-4; 8 bases agree with TRBD1. CDR1 is LGHNA, CDR2 YSLEER, per germline. This CDR3 region has 14 residues. Trimming took 8 bases from V and 6 from J; bases not matched to a gene: 8. Written as DNA, the CDR3 is TGCGCCAGCCGGATGACAGGGGCGGATGAAAAACTGTTTTTT. As protein: CASRMTGADEKLFF.

The chain couples TRBV5-1 to TRBJ2-1, with D unresolved. CDR3 length: 15 residues. Germline V gives CDR1 SGHRS, CDR2 YFSETQ. V lost 3 bases, J lost 4 bases, and 14 bases lay in between. The DNA of the CDR3 is TGCGCCAGCAGCTCCCAAGGACCAAAATACAATGAGCAGTTCTTC. Its translation is CASSSQGPKYNEQFF.

The chain is built from TRBV7-8 and TRBJ2-5, with 9 bases matching TRBD2. The V and J ends lost 3 bases and 1 base, in that order; junction bases with no gene match: 3. The CDR3 extends over 15 amino acids. CDR1 and CDR2 (germline): SGHVS, FQNEAQ. DNA for the CDR3: TGTGCCAGCAGCTTGGTACTAGCGGGCCAAGAGACCCAGTACTTC. Translated: CASSLVLAGQETQYF. The whole variable domain, remainder taken from reference TRBV7-8 and TRBJ2-5, is GAGVSQSPRYKVAKRGQDVALRCDPISGHVSLFWYQQALGQGPEFLTYFQNEAQLDKSGLPSDRFFAERPEGSVSTLKIQRTQQEDSAVYLCASSLVLAGQETQYFGPGTRLLVL.

The rearrangement uses TRBV9 and TRBJ1-5; D remains unclear. Germline CDR1 SGDLS, CDR2 YYNGEE. Between the trimmed V and J ends, which lost 3 bases and 0 bases, there was a span of 7 bases. The CDR3 is 14 amino acids. As DNA, the CDR3 is TGTGCCAGCAGCGAGCCGGGTAGCAATCAGCCCCAGCATTTT. It encodes CASSEPGSNQPQHF.

This chain connects TRBV27 to TRBJ2-2, with D perhaps TRBD1 or TRBD2 (5 bases each). V was shortened by 5 bases and J by 0 bases, with 13 bases between the two germline ends. In germline, CDR1 is MNHEY, CDR2 SMNVEV (reference sequence). This CDR3 is 16 amino acids long. CDR3 amino acids: CASSLMRGTNTGELFF. The DNA of the CDR3 is TGTGCCAGCAGTCTTATGAGGGGAACGAACACCGGGGAGCTGTTTTTT.

The chain employs TRBV4-3 and TRBJ1-1, with TRBD1 as a possible D gene (5 bases). V shed 3 bases and J shed 6 bases, with 11 bases lying between them. Germline V lookup: CDR1 LGHNA, CDR2 YSLEER. CDR3 length: 13 residues. The CDR3 DNA reads TGCGCCAGCAGCCAGGGGGAAAGGGCTGAAGCTTTCTTT. Protein product: CASSQGERAEAFF.

The genes are TRBV6-1 and TRBJ2-7; a weak D match, TRBD2 (6 bases). There are 15 residues in the CDR3. The V end lost 1 base, the J end lost 3 bases, and 13 bases lay between the germline ends. Germline CDR1 is MNHNS and CDR2 is SASEGT. CDR3: CASSEGDSNVYEQYF. Written as DNA, the CDR3 is TGTGCCAGCAGTGAAGGGGACTCTAACGTCTACGAGCAGTACTTC.

This chain links TRBV4-1 with TRBJ2-7, with 7 nucleotides matching TRBD2. The CDR3 is 15 amino acids. The germline gives CDR1 MGHRA, CDR2 YSYEKL. V was clipped by 1 base and J by 3 bases; unmatched bases: 6. This chain's CDR3 is CASSQAASGDYEQYF. In DNA, the CDR3 is TGCGCCAGCAGCCAAGCTGCTAGCGGAGACTACGAGCAGTACTTC.

This clone has a single count. The chain is built from TRBV27 and TRBJ2-7, with 7 bases lining up with TRBD2. The germline gives CDR1 MNHEY, CDR2 SMNVEV (reference sequence). Losses at the gene ends were 0 bases for V and 3 bases for J; bases not matched to a gene: 5. This CDR3 contains 15 residues. This CDR3 reads CASSLSRLAVYEQYF. Written as DNA, the CDR3 is TGTGCCAGCAGTTTATCGAGGCTAGCGGTCTACGAGCAGTACTTC.

The chain employs TRBV21-1 and TRBJ2-7; TRBD2, the table's D call, lacks a check against the DNA. TRBV21-1 is a documented pseudogene. This CDR3 contains 13 residues. CDR3 DNA: TGTGCCAGCAGAGTAGCGGAAGCCTACGAGCAGTACTTC. Its translation is CASRVAEAYEQYF.

This clone has a handful of counts. The rearrangement joins TRBV30 to TRBJ1-1; no clear D gene. Germline V gives CDR1 GTSNPN, CDR2 SVGIG (reference sequence). This CDR3 region has 13 residues. V dropped 7 bases and J dropped 4 bases, with 16 bases sitting between them. CDR3: CASTDRRGTEAFF. For the CDR3, the DNA is TGTGCCTCTACGGACCGTCGGGGCACTGAAGCTTTCTTT.

The genes are TRBV14 and TRBJ2-1, with D uncertain. Germline V gene lookup returns CDR1 SGHDN and CDR2 FVKESK. V lost 4 bases, J lost 0 bases, and 10 bases lay in between. The CDR3 length is 15 residues. The chain's CDR3 is CASSLGSPSYNEQFF. Written as DNA, the CDR3 is TGTGCCAGCAGCCTCGGGTCTCCCTCCTACAATGAGCAGTTCTTC.

V usage is TRBV7-2 and J usage is TRBJ2-3, with D unresolved. Germline V lookup: CDR1 SGHTA, CDR2 FQGNSA. The V and J ends lost 1 base and 6 bases respectively, with 11 bases between them. This CDR3 spans 14 amino acids. The DNA of the CDR3 is TGTGCCAGCAGCTTAGGCAGGACCCCGGATACGCAGTATTTT. Its translation is CASSLGRTPDTQYF.

This chain connects TRBV19 to TRBJ2-3, with TRBD2 as a possible D gene (5 bases). This CDR3 has 13 amino acids. CDR1 is LNHDA, CDR2 SQIVND, per germline (reference sequence). The V end was cut by 4 bases, the J end by 3 bases, with 8 bases between. CDR3 sequence reads: CASSNSGTDTQYF. CDR3 nucleotides: TGTGCCAGTAGTAATTCGGGGACAGATACGCAGTATTTT.

The chain uses TRBV6-5 and TRBJ1-3; no clear D. Germline V lookup: CDR1 MNHEY, CDR2 SVGAGI. V was shortened by 7 bases and J by 3 bases, with 16 bases between the two germline ends. This CDR3 has 15 amino acids. The CDR3 here is CASTPAAQVGNTIYF. The CDR3 region has the DNA TGTGCCAGCACCCCCGCCGCACAAGTTGGAAACACCATATATTTT.

This chain uses TRBV27 with TRBJ1-2; maybe TRBD1 (6 bases). Trimming shortened V by 0 bases and J by 8 bases, and 13 bases separated the two germline ends. The germline V gene has CDR1 MNHEY and CDR2 SMNVEV (reference sequence). This CDR3 is built from 14 residues. The CDR3, as DNA: TGTGCCAGCAGTTTATCGACGACAGGATTCGGCTACACCTTC. Translating gives CASSLSTTGFGYTF.

The J gene is TRBJ2-7, the V gene TRBV11-2; D might be TRBD1 or TRBD2, each matching 5 bases. Germline loops: CDR1 SGHAT, CDR2 FQNNGV. The CDR3 contains 13 residues. The germline V and J ends were trimmed by 6 bases and 3 bases, with 12 bases remaining between them. The CDR3 protein is CASRPGRIYEQYF. The CDR3 DNA sequence: TGTGCCAGCAGACCGGGACGGATCTACGAGCAGTACTTC.

By share of the sample, this clone is large (0.1 to 1%). The chain employs TRBV7-9 and TRBJ2-3, with D unclear. Germline V gene sequence: CDR1 SEHNR, CDR2 FQNEAQ (reference sequence). CDR3 length: 14 residues. The V end lost 7 bases, the J end lost 5 bases, and 16 bases lay between the germline ends. The CDR3 here is CASMLRGFGDTQYF. The CDR3, as DNA: TGTGCCAGCATGCTGCGAGGCTTTGGAGATACGCAGTATTTT.

The count of this clone is one. The rearrangement joins TRBV7-2 to TRBJ2-7; 14 bases fit TRBD2. Germline V gene data show CDR1 as SGHTA and CDR2 as FQGNSA. The CDR3 is 16 residues long. Losses at the gene ends were 6 bases for V and 3 bases for J; bases not matched to a gene: 7. Here the CDR3 reads CASRRDGTSGSYEQYF. The CDR3 coding sequence is TGTGCCAGCAGACGCGACGGGACTAGCGGGAGCTACGAGCAGTACTTC.

This rearrangement joins TRBV5-6 to TRBJ2-2; D unresolved. Germline values: CDR1 SGHDT, CDR2 YYEEEE. Trimming left V 6 bases short and J 7 bases short, with 7 bases between. This CDR3 contains 11 residues. CDR3 in amino acids: CASNRFGELFF. Here the CDR3 DNA reads TGTGCCAGCAACCGTTTCGGGGAGCTGTTTTTT.

This chain uses TRBV4-1 with TRBJ2-7; D remains ambiguous. CDR3 length: 14 amino acids. V dropped 0 bases and J dropped 5 bases, with 11 bases sitting between them. Germline loops: CDR1 MGHRA, CDR2 YSYEKL. The CDR3 DNA follows: TGCGCCAGCAGCCAAGATAATGTGCCCGACGAGCAGTACTTC. Protein sequence: CASSQDNVPDEQYF.

The chain joins TRBV9 to TRBJ2-2; D gene ambiguous. Trimming pared 0 bases from V and 4 bases from J, leaving 4 bases between. The CDR3 has 13 residues. Germline CDR1 and CDR2: SGDLS and YYNGEE. CDR3 nucleotide sequence: TGTGCCAGCAGCGTAGAGGGCACCGGGGAGCTGTTTTTT. Protein: CASSVEGTGELFF.

J is TRBJ2-1 and V is TRBV19; D possibly matches TRBD1 or TRBD2 (7 bases each). The V end was cut by 10 bases, the J end by 7 bases, with 23 bases between. CDR1 is LNHDA, CDR2 SQIVND, per germline (reference sequence). This CDR3 region has 15 residues. This CDR3 is CATNPQGRDWNEQFF. DNA of the CDR3: TGTGCCACCAACCCACAGGGGAGGGACTGGAATGAGCAGTTCTTC.